Listed below are T cell receptor beta chains from one sample, sequenced in a study of graft-versus-host responses after intestinal transplantation. These receptors' antigens are unknown. TCRdb's copy holds only in-frame clones and misses some; the assay was immunoSEQ multiplex PCR. Among 71,000 or so clones listed, 90% were seen once. The sample consisted of unstimulated CD8+ T cells sorted from spleen or lymph node cells, taken before intestinal transplant. Every receptor here comes from a human donor who received an intestinal transplant. CDR3s include the opening cysteine and the closing phenylalanine or tryptophan. Fields, in order: V gene, D gene, clone size, J gene, CDR3 protein, CDR3 DNA. D genes are given only for firm matches. Only some rows state a clone size, as once, few, many or a class for expanded clones.

>TRBV13|TRBD2|-|TRBJ2-3
CASSLRLAGPGTDTQYF
TGTGCCAGCAGCTTAAGGTTAGCGGGGCCCGGCACAGATACGCAGTATTTT
>TRBV10-3|TRBD2|-|TRBJ2-3
CAISESRGLAGHTDTQYF
TGTGCCATCAGTGAGTCAAGGGGACTAGCGGGGCACACAGATACGCAGTATTTT
>TRBV5-1|-|few|TRBJ2-7
CASSPDSSYEQYF
TGCGCCAGCAGCCCGGACAGCTCCTACGAGCAGTACTTC
>TRBV7-6|-|-|TRBJ1-3
CASSLEGHDQGPGNTIYF
TGTGCCAGCAGCTTAGAGGGACATGACCAGGGTCCTGGAAACACCATATATTTT
>TRBV5-8|TRBD1|-|TRBJ2-7
CASSLGTGGYEQYF
TGTGCCAGCAGCTTGGGGACAGGGGGCTACGAGCAGTACTTC
>TRBV7-2|-|-|TRBJ2-3
CASSLVASWPTDTQYF
TGTGCCAGCAGCTTAGTGGCTAGCTGGCCCACAGATACGCAGTATTTT
>TRBV14|-|-|TRBJ2-5
CASSLGAETQYF
TGTGCCAGCAGCCTAGGGGCGGAGACCCAGTACTTC
>TRBV4-1|-|-|TRBJ2-3
CASSQNSPDTQYF
TGCGCCAGCAGCCAAAACTCGCCGGATACGCAGTATTTT
>TRBV10-2|-|-|TRBJ2-5
CASSQQGTRDPVLRARSETQYF
-
>TRBV10-2|-|once|TRBJ1-1
CASSDWDTSTEAFF
TGCGCCAGCAGTGACTGGGACACCTCCACTGAAGCTTTCTTT
>TRBV7-3|TRBD1|-|TRBJ2-3
CASSRGGADTQYF
TGTGCCAGCAGCCGAGGGGGCGCGGATACGCAGTATTTT
>TRBV7-8|-|-|TRBJ2-5
CASTRDSRTQYF
TGTGCCAGCACCAGGGACTCCCGGACCCAGTACTTC
>TRBV6-1|-|-|TRBJ1-2
CASSDWVTKYGYTF
TGTGCCAGCAGTGATTGGGTGACAAAGTATGGCTACACCTTC
>TRBV9|-|-|TRBJ1-1
CASGPGDTEAFF
TGTGCCAGCGGGCCCGGGGACACTGAAGCTTTCTTT
>TRBV7-9|-|-|TRBJ1-2
CASSLIQGEVYGYTF
TGTGCCAGCAGCTTAATACAGGGTGAGGTCTATGGCTACACCTTC
>TRBV19|TRBD2|few|TRBJ2-1
CASQSGGDYNEQFF
TGTGCCAGTCAAAGCGGGGGGGACTACAATGAGCAGTTCTTC
>TRBV5-6|-|-|TRBJ2-1
CASSARDEQFF
TGTGCCAGCAGCGCTCGAGATGAGCAGTTCTTC
>TRBV29-1|-|-|TRBJ1-2
CSALPPDRNNYGYTF
TGCAGCGCCCTACCACCGGACAGAAACAACTATGGCTACACCTTC